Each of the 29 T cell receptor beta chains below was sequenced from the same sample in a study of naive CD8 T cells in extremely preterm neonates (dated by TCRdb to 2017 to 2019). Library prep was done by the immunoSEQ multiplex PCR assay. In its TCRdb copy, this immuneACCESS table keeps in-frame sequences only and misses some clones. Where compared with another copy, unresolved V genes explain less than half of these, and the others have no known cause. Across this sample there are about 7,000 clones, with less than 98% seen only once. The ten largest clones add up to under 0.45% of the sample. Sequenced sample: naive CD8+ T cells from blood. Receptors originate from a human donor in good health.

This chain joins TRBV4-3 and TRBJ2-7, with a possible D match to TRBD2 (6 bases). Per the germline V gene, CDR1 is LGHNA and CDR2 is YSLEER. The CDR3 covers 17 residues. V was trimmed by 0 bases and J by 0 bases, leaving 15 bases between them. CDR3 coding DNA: TGCGCCAGCAGCCAAGATCGAGCGGGCCCAACCTCCTACGAGCAGTACTTC. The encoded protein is CASSQDRAGPTSYEQYF.

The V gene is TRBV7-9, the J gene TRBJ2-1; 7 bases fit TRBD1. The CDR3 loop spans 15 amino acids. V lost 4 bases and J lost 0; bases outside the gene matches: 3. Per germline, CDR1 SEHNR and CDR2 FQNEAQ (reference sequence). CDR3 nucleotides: TGTGCCAGCAGCTCAAGACAGGGCTCCTACAATGAGCAGTTCTTC. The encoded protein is CASSSRQGSYNEQFF. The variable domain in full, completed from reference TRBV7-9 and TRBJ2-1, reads DTGVSQNPRHKITKRGQNVTFRCDPISEHNRLYWYRQTLGQGPEFLTYFQNEAQLEKSRLLSDRFSAERPKGSFSTLEIQRTEQGDSAMYLCASSSRQGSYNEQFFGPGTRLTVL.

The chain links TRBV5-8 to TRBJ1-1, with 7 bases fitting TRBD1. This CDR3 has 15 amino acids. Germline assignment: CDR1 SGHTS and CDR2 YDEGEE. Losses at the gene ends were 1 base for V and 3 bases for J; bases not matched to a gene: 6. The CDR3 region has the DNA TGTGCCAGCAGCTTGTACAGGGGTAGGGACACTGAAGCTTTCTTT. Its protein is CASSLYRGRDTEAFF.

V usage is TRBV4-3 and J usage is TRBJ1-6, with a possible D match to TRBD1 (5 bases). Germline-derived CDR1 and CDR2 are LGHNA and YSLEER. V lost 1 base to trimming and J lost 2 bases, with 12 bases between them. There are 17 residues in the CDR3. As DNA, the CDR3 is TGCGCCAGCAGCCAAGTGGGGGGGGTGACCTATAATTCACCCCTCCACTTT. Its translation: CASSQVGGVTYNSPLHF.

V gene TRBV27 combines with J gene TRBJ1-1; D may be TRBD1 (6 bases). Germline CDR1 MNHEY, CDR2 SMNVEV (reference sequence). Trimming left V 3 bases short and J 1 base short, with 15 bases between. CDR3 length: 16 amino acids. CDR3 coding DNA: TGTGCCAGCAGTTTTTTCTGGACAGATAAGAACACTGAAGCTTTCTTT. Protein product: CASSFFWTDKNTEAFF.

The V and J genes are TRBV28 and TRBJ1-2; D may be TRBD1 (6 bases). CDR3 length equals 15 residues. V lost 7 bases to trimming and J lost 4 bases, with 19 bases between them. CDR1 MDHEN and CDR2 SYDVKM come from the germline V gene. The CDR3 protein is CASKIVGGRPYGYTF. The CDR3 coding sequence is TGTGCCAGCAAAATTGTGGGGGGGCGCCCCTATGGCTACACCTTC.

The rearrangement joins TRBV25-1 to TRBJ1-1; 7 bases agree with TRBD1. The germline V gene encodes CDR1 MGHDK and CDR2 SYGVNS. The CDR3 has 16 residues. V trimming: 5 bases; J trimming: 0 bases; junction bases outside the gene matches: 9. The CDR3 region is CASSLTGSGMNTEAFF. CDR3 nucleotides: TGTGCCAGCAGTTTGACAGGGTCGGGAATGAACACTGAAGCTTTCTTT.

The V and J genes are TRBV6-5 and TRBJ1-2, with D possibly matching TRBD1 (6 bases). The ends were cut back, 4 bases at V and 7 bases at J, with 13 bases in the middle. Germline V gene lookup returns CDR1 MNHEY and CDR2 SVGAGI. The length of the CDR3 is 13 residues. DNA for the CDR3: TGTGCCAGCAGTTTGGCGGGGGGCCGTGGCTACACCTTC. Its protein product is CASSLAGGRGYTF.

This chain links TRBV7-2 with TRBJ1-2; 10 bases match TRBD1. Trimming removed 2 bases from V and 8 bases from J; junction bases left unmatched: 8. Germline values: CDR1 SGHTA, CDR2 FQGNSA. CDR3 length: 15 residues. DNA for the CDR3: TGTGCCAGCAGCTTAATAGGGACAGGGGCCGACGGCTACACCTTC. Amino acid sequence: CASSLIGTGADGYTF. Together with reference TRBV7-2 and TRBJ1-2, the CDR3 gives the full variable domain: GAGVSQSPSNKVTEKGKDVELRCDPISGHTALYWYRQSLGQGLEFLIYFQGNSAPDKSGLPSDRFSAERTGGSVSTLTIQRTQQEDSAVYLCASSLIGTGADGYTFGSGTRLTVV.

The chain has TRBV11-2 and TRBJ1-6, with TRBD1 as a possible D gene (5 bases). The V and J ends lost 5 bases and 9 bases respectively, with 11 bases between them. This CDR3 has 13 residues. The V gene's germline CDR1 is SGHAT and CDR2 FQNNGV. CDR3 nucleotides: TGTGCCAGCAGCCAGGGCGTTTTTTCACCCCTCCACTTT. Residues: CASSQGVFSPLHF.

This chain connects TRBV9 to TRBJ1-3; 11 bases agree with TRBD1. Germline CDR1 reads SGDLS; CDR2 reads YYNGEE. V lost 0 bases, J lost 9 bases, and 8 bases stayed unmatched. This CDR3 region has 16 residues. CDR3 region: CASSVEGTGGDGTIYF. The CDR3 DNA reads TGTGCCAGCAGCGTAGAGGGGACAGGGGGGGACGGCACCATATATTTT.

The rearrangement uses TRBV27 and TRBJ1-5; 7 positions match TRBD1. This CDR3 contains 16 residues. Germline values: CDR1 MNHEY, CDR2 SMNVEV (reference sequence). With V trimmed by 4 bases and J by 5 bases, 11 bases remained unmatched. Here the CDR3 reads CASSSASTGVYQPQHF. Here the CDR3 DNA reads TGTGCCAGCAGTTCTGCTTCTACAGGGGTCTATCAGCCCCAGCATTTT.

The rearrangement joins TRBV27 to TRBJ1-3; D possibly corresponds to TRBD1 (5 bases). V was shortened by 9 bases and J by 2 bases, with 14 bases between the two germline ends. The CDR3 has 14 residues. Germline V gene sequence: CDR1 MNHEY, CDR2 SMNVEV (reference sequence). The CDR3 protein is CASSLGVAGNTIYF. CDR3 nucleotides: TGTGCCAGTAGTCTAGGGGTGGCTGGAAACACCATATATTTT.

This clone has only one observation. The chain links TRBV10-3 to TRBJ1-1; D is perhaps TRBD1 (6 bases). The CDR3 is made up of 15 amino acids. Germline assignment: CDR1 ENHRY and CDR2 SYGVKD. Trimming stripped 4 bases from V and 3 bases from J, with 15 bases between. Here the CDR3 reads CAISGTAQGHTEAFF. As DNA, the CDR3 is TGTGCCATCAGTGGTACGGCACAGGGTCACACTGAAGCTTTCTTT.

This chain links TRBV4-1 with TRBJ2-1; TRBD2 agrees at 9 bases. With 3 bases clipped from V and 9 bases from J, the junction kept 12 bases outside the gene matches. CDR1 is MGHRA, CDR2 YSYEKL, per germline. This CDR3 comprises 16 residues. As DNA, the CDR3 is TGCGCCAGCAGCCACCTGATCGGCGGGGGGGCGTTTGAGCAGTTCTTC. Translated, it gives CASSHLIGGGAFEQFF.

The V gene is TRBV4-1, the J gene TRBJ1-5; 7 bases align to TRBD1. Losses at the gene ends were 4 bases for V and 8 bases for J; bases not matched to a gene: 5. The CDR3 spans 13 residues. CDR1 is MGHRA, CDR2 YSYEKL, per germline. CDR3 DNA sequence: TGCGCCAGCAGCCTGGACAGGTGGAAGCCCCAGCATTTT. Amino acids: CASSLDRWKPQHF.

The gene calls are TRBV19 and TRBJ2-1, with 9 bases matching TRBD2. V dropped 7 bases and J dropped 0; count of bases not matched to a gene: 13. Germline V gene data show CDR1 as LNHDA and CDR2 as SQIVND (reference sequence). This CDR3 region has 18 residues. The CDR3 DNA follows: TGTGCCAGTATCGGTAGCGGGGGCCCATTGTACTCCTACAATGAGCAGTTCTTC. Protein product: CASIGSGGPLYSYNEQFF.

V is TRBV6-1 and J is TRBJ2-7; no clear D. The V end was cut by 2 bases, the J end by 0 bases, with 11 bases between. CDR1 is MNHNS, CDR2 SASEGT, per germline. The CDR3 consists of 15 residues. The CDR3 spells CASSEPSVSSYEQYF. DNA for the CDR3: TGTGCCAGCAGTGAACCCTCGGTATCCTCCTACGAGCAGTACTTC.

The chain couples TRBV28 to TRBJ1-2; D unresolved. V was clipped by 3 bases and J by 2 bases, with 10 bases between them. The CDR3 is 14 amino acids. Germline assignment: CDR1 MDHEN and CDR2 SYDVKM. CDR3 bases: TGTGCCAGCAGTTTTGGAGGAGAAAACTATGGCTACACCTTC. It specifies CASSFGGENYGYTF.

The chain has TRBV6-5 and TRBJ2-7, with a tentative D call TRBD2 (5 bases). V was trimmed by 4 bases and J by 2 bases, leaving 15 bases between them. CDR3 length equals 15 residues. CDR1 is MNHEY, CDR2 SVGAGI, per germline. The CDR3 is CASSLGDPGTYEQYF. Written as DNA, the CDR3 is TGTGCCAGCAGTTTGGGCGATCCCGGGACCTACGAGCAGTACTTC.

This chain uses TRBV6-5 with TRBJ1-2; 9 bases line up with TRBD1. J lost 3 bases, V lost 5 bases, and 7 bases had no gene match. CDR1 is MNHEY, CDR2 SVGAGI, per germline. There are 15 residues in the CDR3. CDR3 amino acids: CASSARDRVDYGYTF. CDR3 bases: TGTGCCAGCAGTGCCCGGGACAGGGTGGACTATGGCTACACCTTC.

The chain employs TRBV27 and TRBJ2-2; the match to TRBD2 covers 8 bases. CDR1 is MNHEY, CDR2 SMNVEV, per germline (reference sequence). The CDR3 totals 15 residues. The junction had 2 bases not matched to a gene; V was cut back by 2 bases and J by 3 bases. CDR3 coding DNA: TGTGCCAGCAGTTTACGCGGGGGGTACACCGGGGAGCTGTTTTTT. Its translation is CASSLRGGYTGELFF.

CDR3 DNA: TGTGCCAGCAGCGCGGGACAGGGAAATCAGCCCCAGCATTTT. It encodes CASSAGQGNQPQHF. The chain uses TRBV7-8 and TRBJ1-5; 9 bases line up with TRBD1. The germline gives CDR1 SGHVS, CDR2 FQNEAQ. The CDR3 is 14 amino acids. Germline trimming cut 5 bases from V and 4 bases from J; bases unmatched to any gene: 3.

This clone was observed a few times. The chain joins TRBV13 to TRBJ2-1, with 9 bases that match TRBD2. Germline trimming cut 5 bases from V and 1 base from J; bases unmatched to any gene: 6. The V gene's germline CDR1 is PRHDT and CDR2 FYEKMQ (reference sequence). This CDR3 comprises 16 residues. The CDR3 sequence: CASSARGGASYNEQFF. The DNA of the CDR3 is TGTGCCAGCAGCGCCCGCGGGGGGGCTTCCTACAATGAGCAGTTCTTC.

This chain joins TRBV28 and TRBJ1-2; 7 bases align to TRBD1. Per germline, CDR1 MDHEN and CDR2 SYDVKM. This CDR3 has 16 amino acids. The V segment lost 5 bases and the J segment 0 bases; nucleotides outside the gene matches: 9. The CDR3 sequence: CASSPLETGTNYGYTF. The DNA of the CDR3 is TGTGCCAGCAGTCCCCTTGAGACAGGGACTAACTATGGCTACACCTTC.

CDR3 nucleotides: TGTGCCAACACCCCTGGGCGACCGGAGGTGAACGCAGATACGCAGTATTTT. It encodes CANTPGRPEVNADTQYF. This sequence joins TRBV6-4 and TRBJ2-3; a possible D gene is TRBD2 (5 bases). Germline V lookup: CDR1 MRHNA, CDR2 SNTAGT. The CDR3 loop spans 17 amino acids. Trimming stripped 10 bases from V and 4 bases from J, with 27 bases between.

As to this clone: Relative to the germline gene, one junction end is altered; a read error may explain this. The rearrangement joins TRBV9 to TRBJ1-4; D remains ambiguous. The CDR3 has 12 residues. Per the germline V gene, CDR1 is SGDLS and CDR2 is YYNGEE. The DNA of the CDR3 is TGTGCCAGCAGCGTAGGAAGTCAGGCCCTCGTTTTT. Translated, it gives CASSVGSQALVF.

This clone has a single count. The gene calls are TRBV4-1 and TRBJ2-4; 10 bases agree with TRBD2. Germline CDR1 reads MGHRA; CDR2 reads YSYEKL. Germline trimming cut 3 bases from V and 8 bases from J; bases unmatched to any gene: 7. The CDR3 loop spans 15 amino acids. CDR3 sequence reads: CASSHAGTSEDIQYF. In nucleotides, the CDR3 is TGCGCCAGCAGCCATGCTGGGACTAGCGAGGACATTCAGTACTTC.

CDR3 region: CASSAVLTGGPNTGELFF. In nucleotides, the CDR3 is TGTGCCAGCAGTGCGGTTCTGACAGGGGGCCCGAACACCGGGGAGCTGTTTTTT. The chain has TRBV27 and TRBJ2-2; 10 bases map to TRBD1. Germline assignment: CDR1 MNHEY and CDR2 SMNVEV (reference sequence). V shed 5 bases, J shed 0 bases, and the junction held 9 bases outside the gene matches. The CDR3 has 18 amino acids.